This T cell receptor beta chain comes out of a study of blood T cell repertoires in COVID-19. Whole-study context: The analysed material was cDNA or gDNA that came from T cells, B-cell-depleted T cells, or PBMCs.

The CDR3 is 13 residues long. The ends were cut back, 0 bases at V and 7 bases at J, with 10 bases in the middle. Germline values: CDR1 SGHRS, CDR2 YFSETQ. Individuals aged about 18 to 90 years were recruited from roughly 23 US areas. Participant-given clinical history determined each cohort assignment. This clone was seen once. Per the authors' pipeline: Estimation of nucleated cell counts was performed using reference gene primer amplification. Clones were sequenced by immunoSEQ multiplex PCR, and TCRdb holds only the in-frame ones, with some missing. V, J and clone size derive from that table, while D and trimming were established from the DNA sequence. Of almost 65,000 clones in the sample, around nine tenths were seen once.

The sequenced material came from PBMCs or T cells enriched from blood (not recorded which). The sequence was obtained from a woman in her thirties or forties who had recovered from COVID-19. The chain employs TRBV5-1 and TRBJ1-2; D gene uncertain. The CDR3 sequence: CASSLVPEGGYTF. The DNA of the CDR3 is TGCGCCAGCAGCTTGGTCCCCGAGGGTGGCTACACCTTC.